What follows are 27 T cell receptor beta chains derived from one specimen sequenced in a study of T cells in Graves' hyperthyroidism and ophthalmopathy. RNA transcripts were the template for amplifying TCR beta CDR3 regions. In the first-round RT-PCR of the TCR CDR3, the HTBI primer set was used. From the multiplex PCR reads, TCRdb called clonotypes with MiXCR, one entry per CDR3 protein. The sample has hundreds of thousands of distinct CDR3 sequences, 22% seen once. Material: blood. The source is a woman aged 70-85 years with Graves' ophthalmopathy.

The chain carries TRBV27 and TRBJ2-7, with TRBD2 matching 12 bases. The germline V gene has CDR1 MNHEY and CDR2 SMNVEV (reference sequence). The CDR3 runs 17 residues. Trimming cost V 4 bases and J 3 bases; bases outside gene matches: 10. The CDR3 here is CASSSTGTSGLSYEQYF. For the CDR3, the DNA is TGTGCCAGCAGTTCGACCGGGACTAGCGGGTTAAGCTACGAGCAGTACTTC.

DNA of the CDR3: TGTGCCAGCAGTTACTCAAAGGGGGGATTAGGGAATCAGCCCCAGCATTTT. Protein product: CASSYSKGGLGNQPQHF. The chain recombines TRBV6-2 or TRBV6-3 with TRBJ1-5; D might be TRBD1 (6 bases). Per the germline V gene, CDR1 is MNHEY and CDR2 is SVGEGT. V shed 0 bases and J shed 4 bases, with 16 bases lying between them. The CDR3 is 17 amino acids.

This clonotype occurred many times. This chain joins TRBV28 and TRBJ1-5; D unclear. The CDR3 runs to 12 residues. Germline loops: CDR1 MDHEN, CDR2 SYDVKM. The V end lost 7 bases, the J end lost 7 bases, and 11 bases lay between the germline ends. The CDR3 region has the DNA TGTGCCAGCACCACGCTGGGGCAGCCCCAGCATTTT. Translating gives CASTTLGQPQHF.

The chain joins TRBV6-1 to TRBJ1-2; no firm D call. The germline V gene has CDR1 MNHNS and CDR2 SASEGT. The CDR3 totals 11 residues. The ends were cut back, 0 bases at V and 12 bases at J, with 8 bases in the middle. CDR3 sequence (DNA): TGTGCCAGCAGTGAAGCGAGCACTGACACCTTC. This sequence encodes CASSEASTDTF.

The table lists this clonotype with many counts. This chain links TRBV2 with TRBJ2-1, with D perhaps TRBD2 (6 bases). This CDR3 region has 15 residues. V was cut by 6 bases and J by 3 bases, with 15 bases left in between. CDR1 and CDR2 (germline): SNHLY, FYNNEI. This CDR3 reads CASRGTGTLYNEQFF. As DNA, the CDR3 is TGTGCCAGCAGGGGGACTGGGACTCTCTACAATGAGCAGTTCTTC.

This clonotype was recorded once. This chain joins TRBV6-2 or TRBV6-3 and TRBJ2-1; D might be TRBD2 (5 bases). Germline loops: CDR1 MNHEY, CDR2 SVGEGT. The CDR3 is 15 residues long. Trimming left V 7 bases short and J 8 bases short, with 21 bases between. The DNA for the CDR3 is TGTGCCAGCATAGGGCGGGCGACCCTTTTCGATGAGCAGTTCTTC. The encoded protein is CASIGRATLFDEQFF.

This clonotype was observed many times. The rearrangement joins TRBV4-1 to TRBJ1-1; weak D call: TRBD1 (5 bases). The CDR3 has 16 amino acids. Germline V lookup: CDR1 MGHRA, CDR2 YSYEKL. V was trimmed by 4 bases and J by 2 bases, leaving 17 bases between them. CDR3 DNA: TGCGCCAGCAGCCTCCTGGCTTGGGACTCTAACACTGAAGCTTTCTTT. It codes for CASSLLAWDSNTEAFF.

A few counts support this clonotype. The genes are TRBV29-1 and TRBJ2-5, with 7 bases lining up with TRBD1. CDR1 is SQVTM and CDR2 is ANQGSEA in the germline V gene. The CDR3 is 12 amino acids. Trimming removed 7 bases from V and 1 base from J; junction bases left unmatched: 3. CDR3 region: CSGGTVQETQYF. In DNA, the CDR3 is TGCAGCGGGGGGACAGTCCAAGAGACCCAGTACTTC. Filled out from reference TRBV29-1 and TRBJ2-5, the complete variable domain reads SAVISQKPSRDICQRGTSLTIQCQVDSQVTMMFWYRQQPGQSLTLIATANQGSEATYESGFVIDKFPISRPNLTFSTLTVSNMSPEDSSIYLCSGGTVQETQYFGPGTRLLVL.

This clonotype was detected a few times. This chain connects TRBV20-1 to TRBJ1-2; TRBD1 aligns across 7 bases. Germline V gene lookup returns CDR1 DFQATT and CDR2 SNEGSKA (reference sequence). V lost 5 bases to trimming and J lost 7 bases; unmatched junction nucleotides: 13. The CDR3 consists of 14 residues. CDR3 nucleotide sequence: TGCAGTGCTCCACCACCTCAGGGGGTCGGTGGCTACACCTTC. This sequence encodes CSAPPPQGVGGYTF.

The chain links TRBV5-5 to TRBJ1-1, with 8 bases fitting TRBD1. The V gene's germline CDR1 is SGHKS and CDR2 YYEKEE (reference sequence). Losses at the gene ends were 3 bases for V and 2 bases for J; bases not matched to a gene: 12. The CDR3 extends over 17 amino acids. The CDR3 reads CASSYSGTGKFNTEAFF. As DNA, the CDR3 is TGTGCCAGCAGCTACTCCGGGACAGGCAAATTCAACACTGAAGCTTTCTTT.

Of note for this clonotype: This could be a read error, since a much larger clone is one nucleotide away. The chain employs TRBV6-2 or TRBV6-3 and TRBJ2-5; 12 bases match TRBD2. Germline CDR1 is MNHEY and CDR2 is SVGEGT. With V trimmed by 5 bases and J by 4 bases, 17 bases remained unmatched. The length of the CDR3 is 19 residues. CDR3 sequence reads: CASSEPVRLAGGPRETQYF. Here the CDR3 DNA reads TGTGCCAGCAGTGAGCCCGTGAGGCTAGCGGGAGGGCCTAGAGAGACCCAGTACTTC.

This clonotype was counted between two and nine times. V usage is TRBV24-1 and J usage is TRBJ2-1, with D possibly matching TRBD1 (7 bases). Looked up from germline, CDR1 is KGHDR and CDR2 is SFDVKD. The ends were cut back, 4 bases at V and 0 bases at J, with 18 bases in the middle. The CDR3 is made up of 18 amino acids. CDR3 in amino acids: CATSEVEGAANSYNEQFF. CDR3 sequence (DNA): TGTGCCACCAGTGAAGTGGAGGGGGCGGCGAACTCCTACAATGAGCAGTTCTTC.

This clonotype was detected once. The chain combines TRBV18 with TRBJ1-5; 8 nucleotides agree with TRBD1. V was clipped by 4 bases and J by 5 bases; unmatched bases: 7. Germline values: CDR1 KGHSH, CDR2 LQKENI. This CDR3 region has 15 residues. CDR3 bases: TGTGCCAGCTCACAAGACAGGGGAGGATATCAGCCCCAGCATTTT. This encodes CASSQDRGGYQPQHF.

The chain links TRBV19 to TRBJ2-3, with 13 bases that match TRBD2. CDR3 length equals 16 residues. V lost 7 bases and J lost 3; bases outside the gene matches: 7. Germline values: CDR1 LNHDA, CDR2 SQIVND (reference sequence). The CDR3 sequence: CASTHLTSGRTDTQYF. In DNA form, the CDR3 reads TGTGCCAGTACCCATCTGACTAGCGGGAGGACAGATACGCAGTATTTT. The full variable domain, its missing parts supplied by reference TRBV19 and TRBJ2-3, is DGGITQSPKYLFRKEGQNVTLSCEQNLNHDAMYWYRQDPGQGLRLIYYSQIVNDFQKGDIAEGYSVSREKKESFPLTVTSAQKNPTAFYLCASTHLTSGRTDTQYFGPGTRLTVL.

V and J are TRBV9 and TRBJ2-5, with D possibly being TRBD2 (6 bases). The V end was cut by 2 bases, the J end by 3 bases, with 11 bases between. The CDR3 spans 14 residues. In germline, CDR1 is SGDLS, CDR2 YYNGEE. The DNA for the CDR3 is TGTGCCAGCAGCGTCGCCGGGACTGAAGAGACCCAGTACTTC. Residues: CASSVAGTEETQYF.

This clonotype was detected only a few times. CDR3 nucleotides: TGTGCCAGTAGTATTTCTCCGGGAGGCAATCAGCCCCAGCATTTT. Encoded protein: CASSISPGGNQPQHF. The chain combines TRBV19 with TRBJ1-5, with D unresolved. The CDR3 extends over 15 amino acids. The ends were cut back, 3 bases at V and 2 bases at J, with 11 bases in the middle. CDR1 is LNHDA and CDR2 is SQIVND in the germline V gene (reference sequence). Combining the CDR3 with reference TRBV19 and TRBJ1-5 gives the whole variable domain DGGITQSPKYLFRKEGQNVTLSCEQNLNHDAMYWYRQDPGQGLRLIYYSQIVNDFQKGDIAEGYSVSREKKESFPLTVTSAQKNPTAFYLCASSISPGGNQPQHFGDGTRLSIL.

The gene calls are TRBV20-1 and TRBJ1-3, with a possible D match to TRBD1 (5 bases). CDR1 and CDR2 from the germline V gene are DFQATT and SNEGSKA (reference sequence). V lost 2 bases and J 4 bases, leaving 12 bases between the germline ends. The CDR3 totals 14 residues. CDR3 DNA: TGCAGTGCTAGATTCCCGGGACCAGGAAACACCATATATTTT. Encoded protein: CSARFPGPGNTIYF.

The chain combines TRBV27 with TRBJ1-5; D might be TRBD1 (6 bases). The ends were cut back, 6 bases at V and 6 bases at J, with 18 bases in the middle. Per germline, CDR1 MNHEY and CDR2 SMNVEV (reference sequence). This CDR3 is 15 amino acids long. The CDR3 coding sequence is TGTGCCAGCAGGGGCGCGACAGGAGCGGGTCAGCCCCAGCATTTT. This sequence encodes CASRGATGAGQPQHF.

This clonotype was seen many times. This CDR3 is CASSLGQTGVETQYF. CDR3 DNA sequence: TGTGCCAGCAGCTTGGGGCAAACAGGGGTAGAGACCCAGTACTTC. The chain is built from TRBV5-5 and TRBJ2-5, with 7 bases lining up with TRBD1. Germline CDR1 is SGHKS and CDR2 is YYEKEE (reference sequence). This CDR3 is 15 amino acids long. Trimming at V came to 0 bases and at J to 4 bases, leaving 6 bases not matched to a gene.

This clonotype has a handful of counts. The gene calls are TRBV5-1 and TRBJ2-1; 7 positions agree with TRBD2. Per germline, CDR1 SGHRS and CDR2 YFSETQ. This CDR3 region has 15 residues. The ends lost 4 bases at V and 9 bases at J; junction bases unmatched: 13. This chain's CDR3 is CASSALGGGLGEQFF. The CDR3 DNA is TGCGCCAGCAGCGCCTTGGGGGGAGGGCTGGGTGAGCAGTTCTTC.

The rearrangement uses TRBV5-1 and TRBJ1-1, with unresolved D. The CDR3 is 16 residues long. Germline CDR1 SGHRS, CDR2 YFSETQ. Trimming took off 0 bases at V and 0 bases at J, with 12 bases between the two ends. The CDR3 DNA reads as TGCGCCAGCAGCTTGGACGGCCAGACCATGAACACTGAAGCTTTCTTT. This gives the protein CASSLDGQTMNTEAFF.

The gene calls are TRBV9 and TRBJ1-3; weak D call: TRBD1 (5 bases). V lost 4 bases and J lost 0, with 14 bases in between. The CDR3 totals 16 residues. Germline CDR1 and CDR2: SGDLS and YYNGEE. This CDR3 reads CASSRGTVSSGNTIYF. The CDR3 coding sequence is TGTGCCAGCAGCCGTGGGACGGTTAGCTCTGGAAACACCATATATTTT.

This clonotype has just a few counts. V and J are TRBV7-2 and TRBJ2-3, with D perhaps matching TRBD2 (6 bases). Germline-derived CDR1 and CDR2 are SGHTA and FQGNSA. Trimming pared 3 bases from V and 3 bases from J, leaving 16 bases between. CDR3 length: 16 amino acids. The CDR3: CASSFRPLEGTDTQYF. Here the CDR3 DNA reads TGTGCCAGCAGCTTCCGCCCTTTGGAGGGTACAGATACGCAGTATTTT.

This clonotype showed up many times. J is TRBJ2-1 and V is TRBV5-6; D possibly corresponds to TRBD2 (5 bases). V was cut by 4 bases and J by 7 bases, with 12 bases left in between. Per germline, CDR1 SGHDT and CDR2 YYEEEE. The CDR3 covers 13 residues. CDR3 region: CASSRAPGNEQFF. The CDR3 DNA reads as TGTGCCAGCAGCCGGGCCCCGGGGAATGAGCAGTTCTTC.

The chain has TRBV18 and TRBJ2-1; D remains unclear. Germline-derived CDR1 and CDR2 are KGHSH and LQKENI. The V gene lost 6 bases and the J gene lost 0 bases, with 9 bases spanning the gap. The CDR3 has 14 residues. The chain's CDR3 is CASSPSSSYNEQFF. The CDR3 region has the DNA TGTGCCAGCTCGCCCTCGAGCTCCTACAATGAGCAGTTCTTC.

In this sample, this clonotype turned up many times. This chain links TRBV28 with TRBJ1-3; D possibly corresponds to TRBD1 (5 bases). Trimming took 7 bases from V and 0 from J, leaving 13 bases between them. The length of the CDR3 is 15 residues. Germline CDR1 and CDR2: MDHEN and SYDVKM. The CDR3 nucleotides read TGTGCCAGCACCGCGACAGTGCTCTCTGGAAACACCATATATTTT. This gives the protein CASTATVLSGNTIYF. The full variable domain, its missing parts supplied by reference TRBV28 and TRBJ1-3, is DVKVTQSSRYLVKRTGEKVFLECVQDMDHENMFWYRQDPGLGLRLIYFSYDVKMKEKGDIPEGYSVSREKKERFSLILESASTNQTSMYLCASTATVLSGNTIYFGEGSWLTVV.

This chain uses TRBV7-9 with TRBJ2-1, with D possibly being TRBD1 (5 bases). Germline V gene data show CDR1 as SEHNR and CDR2 as FQNEAQ (reference sequence). Trimming removed 4 bases at V and 6 bases at J, with 10 bases between. The CDR3 runs to 13 residues. The CDR3 loop is CASSSRVTNEQFF. The CDR3 nucleotides are TGTGCCAGCAGCTCCAGGGTTACCAATGAGCAGTTCTTC.